The next 12 T cell receptor beta chains were all read from a single sample in a study of Tregs in tolerant kidney transplant recipients. Clones were sequenced by immunoSEQ multiplex PCR, and TCRdb holds only the in-frame ones, with some missing. The sample lists about 50,000 clones, approximately 89% seen once, with roughly a sixth in the top ten. The nonmyeloablative bone marrow transplants came from related graft donors, with transient mixed chimerism. The specimen was CD8+ T cells from blood (PBMCs), collected 12 months after the transplant. The receptors here all came from a human patient who received a combined kidney and bone marrow transplant. Some T cells may trace back to the graft donor.

V usage is TRBV5-6 and J usage is TRBJ2-5; 10 bases align to TRBD1. After removal of 4 bases from V and 11 bases from J, the junction contained 14 bases not matched to a gene. In germline, CDR1 is SGHDT, CDR2 YYEEEE. The CDR3 consists of 15 residues. The CDR3 sequence is CASSTDRGLIWEQYF. CDR3 DNA: TGTGCCAGCAGCACCGACAGGGGGCTTATCTGGGAGCAGTACTTC.

This chain links TRBV11-2 with TRBJ2-7; 8 nucleotides line up with TRBD1. Germline CDR1 is SGHAT and CDR2 is FQNNGV. V lost 1 base, J lost 2 bases, and 13 bases stayed unmatched. The CDR3 is 18 amino acids. CDR3 loop: CASSLAGWVGQGPYEQYF. CDR3 nucleotide sequence: TGTGCCAGCAGCTTAGCGGGCTGGGTAGGACAGGGCCCCTACGAGCAGTACTTC.

The CDR3 reads CASSPGFGQSKRAGELFF. The CDR3 DNA reads as TGTGCCAGCAGCCCGGGGTTTGGACAGTCGAAGAGGGCCGGGGAGCTGTTTTTT. The rearrangement links TRBV11-2 to TRBJ2-2, with TRBD1 as a possible D gene (6 bases). V was pared by 5 bases and J by 6 bases, with 25 bases between. The CDR3 extends over 18 amino acids. CDR1 and CDR2 (germline): SGHAT, FQNNGV.

V is TRBV25-1 and J is TRBJ2-7, with TRBD1 identical over 7 bases. This CDR3 has 13 residues. Trimming removed 3 bases from V and 4 bases from J; junction bases left unmatched: 3. CDR1 MGHDK and CDR2 SYGVNS come from the germline V gene. The CDR3: CASSELQGYEQYF. For the CDR3, the DNA is TGTGCCAGCAGTGAGTTACAGGGGTACGAGCAGTACTTC.

This rearrangement joins TRBV11-2 to TRBJ2-1, with 10 bases that match TRBD2. The V gene's germline CDR1 is SGHAT and CDR2 FQNNGV. The CDR3 sequence is 17 residues long. V lost 1 base to trimming and J lost 4 bases; unmatched junction nucleotides: 7. CDR3 sequence: CASSLGFGTSEYNEQFF. CDR3 in DNA: TGTGCCAGCAGCTTAGGGTTCGGGACTAGCGAGTACAATGAGCAGTTCTTC.

The chain combines TRBV4-3 with TRBJ2-7; maybe TRBD1 (6 bases). This CDR3 is built from 13 residues. Trimming took 1 base from V and 9 from J, leaving 13 bases between them. The V gene's germline CDR1 is LGHNA and CDR2 YSLEER. The CDR3, as DNA: TGCGCCAGCAGCCAAGTCCCAGGGGATAGGCAGTACTTC. It translates to CASSQVPGDRQYF.

The rearrangement uses TRBV9 and TRBJ1-1; TRBD1 aligns across 7 bases. The CDR3 spans 14 residues. With V trimmed by 0 bases and J by 3 bases, 2 bases remained unmatched. CDR1 and CDR2 from the germline V gene are SGDLS and YYNGEE. CDR3 loop: CASSVAGGYTEAFF. The CDR3 DNA reads as TGTGCCAGCAGCGTAGCAGGGGGTTACACTGAAGCTTTCTTT.

This chain connects TRBV7-3 to TRBJ2-3; maybe TRBD1 (6 bases). CDR1 is SGHTA, CDR2 FQGTGA, per germline. This CDR3 region has 15 residues. V was pared by 0 bases and J by 0 bases, with 7 bases between. The CDR3, as DNA: TGTGCCAGCAGCTTAACAGGGGGAAGCACAGATACGCAGTATTTT. This encodes CASSLTGGSTDTQYF.

The rearrangement uses TRBV4-3 and TRBJ2-1; D possibly corresponds to TRBD1 (6 bases). The germline V gene encodes CDR1 LGHNA and CDR2 YSLEER. Between the trimmed V and J ends, which lost 0 bases and 0 bases, there was a span of 12 bases. The CDR3 spans 17 residues. The CDR3 coding sequence is TGCGCCAGCAGCCAAGATTTTCAGGGGAGCTCCTACAATGAGCAGTTCTTC. Translation: CASSQDFQGSSYNEQFF.

The CDR3 sequence: CASDPGTGTSTDTQYF. Here the CDR3 DNA reads TGTGCCAGCGATCCCGGAACGGGTACTAGCACAGATACGCAGTATTTT. The chain recombines TRBV5-4 with TRBJ2-3; D is unclear. Germline assignment: CDR1 SGHNT and CDR2 YYREEE (reference sequence). V shed 7 bases and J shed 0 bases, with 18 bases lying between them. The CDR3 consists of 16 residues.

The chain links TRBV7-8 to TRBJ2-4; 8 nucleotides match TRBD2. Germline V gene data show CDR1 as SGHVS and CDR2 as FQNEAQ. The CDR3 has 17 residues. V shed 5 bases, J shed 3 bases, and the junction held 12 bases outside the gene matches. Here the CDR3 reads CASSQSGSGSGKNIQYF. The CDR3 nucleotides are TGTGCCAGCAGCCAAAGCGGGAGCGGGAGCGGCAAAAACATTCAGTACTTC.

The chain has TRBV20-1 and TRBJ2-2; D uncertain. From germline, CDR1 is DFQATT and CDR2 SNEGSKA (reference sequence). V was shortened by 5 bases and J by 9 bases, with 10 bases between the two germline ends. The CDR3 extends over 11 amino acids. CDR3 in amino acids: CSAFRSRELFF. The CDR3 nucleotides are TGCAGTGCTTTCCGGAGTCGGGAGCTGTTTTTT.